Listed here are 30 T cell receptor beta chains from one sample, sequenced in a study of shared clonotypes between healthy human individuals (dated by TCRdb to about 2020). Libraries came from the immunoSEQ multiplex PCR assay. TCRdb limited this immuneACCESS table to in-frame rearrangements with V and J called. A share of clones is missing; checked studies link under half to unresolved V genes, and the rest is unexplained. This sample comprises fewer than 600,000 clones, approximately 85% of them detected only once. Of the sample, around 13% falls within the top ten clones. Sequences were obtained from PBMCs. The receptor source for this set is a woman aged 40 to 49 in good health. Some clones in this sample may be carry-over from other donors' samples.

V and J are TRBV18 and TRBJ1-1; D is possibly TRBD1 (5 bases). CDR3 length: 13 amino acids. The germline V gene has CDR1 KGHSH and CDR2 LQKENI. V was cut by 6 bases and J by 3 bases, with 11 bases left in between. The CDR3 DNA is TGTGCCAGCTCCCCCGTGGGGGACACTGAAGCTTTCTTT. Its protein product is CASSPVGDTEAFF.

This clone was counted a few times. Other DNA sequences from this sample encode an identical CDR3 as well. The gene calls are TRBV29-1 and TRBJ1-2, with D possibly being TRBD1 (5 bases). The length of the CDR3 is 12 residues. Trimming stripped 6 bases from V and 2 bases from J, with 10 bases between. Germline CDR1 is SQVTM and CDR2 is ANQGSEA. Here the CDR3 DNA reads TGCAGCGTAGGGACGGGAAACTATGGCTACACCTTC. Its protein product is CSVGTGNYGYTF.

The chain has TRBV6-1 and TRBJ2-1; 12 bases are a match to TRBD2. V lost 8 bases, J lost 6 bases, and 8 bases stayed unmatched. Germline loops: CDR1 MNHNS, CDR2 SASEGT. This CDR3 is 15 amino acids long. CDR3 nucleotides: TGTGCCAGCCTCCTAGCGGGAGGGCCCAGCAATGAGCAGTTCTTC. The encoded protein is CASLLAGGPSNEQFF.

The rearrangement links TRBV5-4 to TRBJ2-5; maybe TRBD1 (5 bases). Germline values: CDR1 SGHNT, CDR2 YYREEE (reference sequence). V was pared by 2 bases and J by 3 bases, with 8 bases between. CDR3 length: 13 amino acids. The CDR3 loop is CASSLQDEETQYF. As DNA, the CDR3 is TGTGCCAGCAGCTTACAGGACGAAGAGACCCAGTACTTC.

The J gene is TRBJ2-7, the V gene TRBV7-2; 7 bases are shared with TRBD1. This CDR3 has 18 residues. Germline CDR1 SGHTA, CDR2 FQGNSA. Trimming at V came to 4 bases and at J to 4 bases, leaving 19 bases not matched to a gene. CDR3 bases: TGTGCCAGCAGCTGGGCGGCCCTCAACGGGGACAGCTTGTACGAGCAGTACTTC. Its protein is CASSWAALNGDSLYEQYF. Complete variable domain (other parts from reference TRBV7-2 and TRBJ2-7): GAGVSQSPSNKVTEKGKDVELRCDPISGHTALYWYRQSLGQGLEFLIYFQGNSAPDKSGLPSDRFSAERTGGSVSTLTIQRTQQEDSAVYLCASSWAALNGDSLYEQYFGPGTRLTVT.

The chain links TRBV5-5 to TRBJ1-4; TRBD1 aligns across 8 bases. Germline V gene data show CDR1 as SGHKS and CDR2 as YYEKEE (reference sequence). V lost 4 bases to trimming and J lost 4 bases; unmatched junction nucleotides: 9. CDR3 length equals 16 residues. The DNA for the CDR3 is TGTGCCAGCAGCCATGGACAGGGCGGCGTTAATGAAAAACTGTTTTTT. Protein: CASSHGQGGVNEKLFF.

This clone was seen a few times. The V call is TRBV10-3, the J call TRBJ2-1; D may be TRBD1 or TRBD2 (5 bases each). Per germline, CDR1 ENHRY and CDR2 SYGVKD. V was pared by 0 bases and J by 0 bases, with 9 bases between. The CDR3 is 16 amino acids. The CDR3 DNA reads TGTGCCATCAGTGAGTCGGGGGTGGGCTCCTACAATGAGCAGTTCTTC. This translates into CAISESGVGSYNEQFF.

This clone was detected only once. J is TRBJ2-5 and V is TRBV5-4; D is possibly TRBD1 (5 bases). CDR1 is SGHNT, CDR2 YYREEE, per germline (reference sequence). The CDR3 covers 14 residues. V gave up 3 bases and J gave up 5 bases, with 14 bases separating them. CDR3 sequence (DNA): TGTGCCAGCAGCTCCCGCAGGGAAGGGGAGACCCAGTACTTC. Protein product: CASSSRREGETQYF.

This clone was counted a few times. A read error is possible here, since a much larger clone lies one base away. Other DNA sequences within the sample encode an identical CDR3. The CDR3: CSARDGTYEQYF. DNA for the CDR3: TGCAGCGCCCGGGACGGAACCTACGAGCAGTACTTC. J is TRBJ2-7 and V is TRBV29-1, with D perhaps being TRBD1 or TRBD2 (5 bases each). V lost 7 bases and J lost 2, with 12 bases in between. CDR3 length equals 12 residues. The germline gives CDR1 SQVTM, CDR2 ANQGSEA.

The chain links TRBV28 to TRBJ1-6, with D possibly matching TRBD1 (6 bases). The V and J ends lost 8 bases and 5 bases respectively, with 7 bases between them. The CDR3 sequence is 12 residues long. The germline gives CDR1 MDHEN, CDR2 SYDVKM. This CDR3 is CASGQNNSPLHF. CDR3 nucleotides: TGTGCCAGCGGACAGAATAATTCACCCCTCCACTTT.

This chain joins TRBV10-3 and TRBJ2-2, with unresolved D. Germline CDR1 reads ENHRY; CDR2 reads SYGVKD. Trimming removed 10 bases from V and 6 bases from J, with 9 bases in between. CDR3 size: 11 residues. The CDR3 is CATSRPGELFF. DNA of the CDR3: TGTGCCACCTCTAGGCCCGGGGAGCTGTTTTTT.

At least ten counts were recorded for this clone. The V call is TRBV5-1, the J call TRBJ2-3, with TRBD2 matching 12 bases. Germline loops: CDR1 SGHRS, CDR2 YFSETQ. The CDR3 extends over 16 amino acids. J was trimmed by 5 bases and V by 4 bases; bases with no gene match: 8. DNA for the CDR3: TGCGCCAGCAGCCCCCTAGCGGGAGGGGGAGGAGATACGCAGTATTTT. Encoded protein: CASSPLAGGGGDTQYF.

V gene TRBV7-3 combines with J gene TRBJ2-1; 8 bases agree with TRBD1. After removal of 2 bases from V and 2 bases from J, the junction contained 11 bases not matched to a gene. CDR3 length equals 18 residues. CDR1 and CDR2 (germline): SGHTA, FQGTGA. The CDR3 loop is CASSLESSPGGTYNEQFF. CDR3 sequence (DNA): TGTGCCAGCAGCTTAGAAAGCAGCCCAGGGGGCACCTACAATGAGCAGTTCTTC.

Note on this clone: One end of the junction is discordant with germline, which a read error may explain. The chain carries TRBV30 and TRBJ2-7; D gene unclear. The CDR3 length is 12 residues. In germline, CDR1 is GTSNPN, CDR2 SVGIG (reference sequence). This CDR3 reads CAWSAQPYGQYF. DNA of the CDR3: TGTGCCTGGAGTGCCCAACCTTACGGGCAGTACTTC.

The rearrangement joins TRBV27 to TRBJ2-2; D perhaps matches TRBD1 (5 bases). The CDR3 is 13 amino acids. V was pared by 6 bases and J by 5 bases, with 10 bases between. Germline V gene lookup returns CDR1 MNHEY and CDR2 SMNVEV (reference sequence). The CDR3, as DNA: TGTGCCAGCAGGTTCAGGGTTACCGGGGAGCTGTTTTTT. This sequence encodes CASRFRVTGELFF.

The J gene is TRBJ1-1, the V gene TRBV2; 7 nucleotides agree with TRBD1. With 5 bases clipped from V and 4 bases from J, the junction kept 10 bases outside the gene matches. There are 15 residues in the CDR3. Germline CDR1 reads SNHLY; CDR2 reads FYNNEI. CDR3 protein: CASSSSGTVFTEAFF. The CDR3 nucleotides are TGTGCCAGCAGTTCTTCTGGGACAGTTTTCACTGAAGCTTTCTTT.

The rearrangement links TRBV4-1 to TRBJ1-2, with D maybe TRBD1 (6 bases). From germline, CDR1 is MGHRA and CDR2 YSYEKL. CDR3 size: 18 residues. V lost 0 bases and J 4 bases, leaving 21 bases between the germline ends. Written as DNA, the CDR3 is TGCGCCAGCAGCCAAGAAGTCCGGGGCAGGGGATCAAGCTATGGCTACACCTTC. Translated: CASSQEVRGRGSSYGYTF.

The chain combines TRBV5-8 with TRBJ1-1, with a possible D match to TRBD1 (6 bases). V lost 0 bases and J lost 1, with 13 bases in between. Germline V gene data show CDR1 as SGHTS and CDR2 as YDEGEE. The CDR3 is 16 residues long. As DNA, the CDR3 is TGTGCCAGCAGCTTGGGCCCGGGACACAAGAACACTGAAGCTTTCTTT. This translates into CASSLGPGHKNTEAFF.

The chain links TRBV7-8 to TRBJ2-5, with D perhaps given as TRBD1 or TRBD2 (5 bases each). Trimming shortened V by 6 bases and J by 5 bases, and 16 bases separated the two germline ends. The CDR3 has 14 residues. Germline assignment: CDR1 SGHVS and CDR2 FQNEAQ. The CDR3 region is CASRWDQSRETQYF. CDR3 DNA sequence: TGTGCCAGCAGATGGGACCAATCCCGGGAGACCCAGTACTTC.

The CDR3 protein is CASSLGLAGTPSYNEQFF. The CDR3 DNA reads TGTGCCAGCAGCTTAGGGCTAGCGGGGACCCCCTCCTACAATGAGCAGTTCTTC. The chain uses TRBV7-2 and TRBJ2-1, with 9 bases that match TRBD2. Germline CDR1 reads SGHTA; CDR2 reads FQGNSA. V trimming: 1 base; J trimming: 0 bases; junction bases outside the gene matches: 7. The CDR3 sequence is 18 residues long.

The chain links TRBV7-9 to TRBJ1-4; TRBD1 might be the D (6 bases). This CDR3 has 18 amino acids. V shed 7 bases and J shed 6 bases, with 27 bases lying between them. CDR1 is SEHNR, CDR2 FQNEAQ, per germline (reference sequence). CDR3 protein: CASTRFSGLRTEDEKLFF. CDR3 in DNA: TGTGCCAGCACCAGGTTCAGTGGCCTCAGGACAGAAGATGAAAAACTGTTTTTT.

This chain uses TRBV6-6 with TRBJ2-2; 8 bases line up with TRBD1. This CDR3 is built from 14 residues. CDR1 and CDR2 from the germline V gene are MNHNY and SVGAGI (reference sequence). The J segment lost 5 bases and the V segment lost 6 bases, leaving 5 bases of the junction unmatched. This CDR3 reads CASRTTGGTGELFF. As DNA, the CDR3 is TGTGCCAGCAGAACTACAGGGGGTACCGGGGAGCTGTTTTTT.

This clone has more than one count but fewer than ten. This chain links TRBV27 with TRBJ2-3, with D tentatively TRBD2 (5 bases). V lost 6 bases and J lost 2, with 21 bases in between. The CDR3 contains 17 residues. Germline CDR1 is MNHEY and CDR2 is SMNVEV (reference sequence). The CDR3 DNA reads TGTGCCAGCAGCCAAAAGAGGGATTCTCTGAACACAGATACGCAGTATTTT. Its protein is CASSQKRDSLNTDTQYF.

The chain carries TRBV6-6 and TRBJ2-2, with D perhaps TRBD1 (5 bases). This CDR3 is built from 15 residues. Germline-derived CDR1 and CDR2 are MNHNY and SVGAGI (reference sequence). V was cut by 5 bases and J by 1 base, with 11 bases left in between. CDR3 sequence (DNA): TGTGCCAGCAGTCTCCAGGGTGGGAACACCGGGGAGCTGTTTTTT. Residues: CASSLQGGNTGELFF.

A few counts support this clone. This sequence joins TRBV19 and TRBJ1-5; D remains unclear. The CDR3 consists of 13 residues. V lost 4 bases and J lost 5, with 9 bases in between. Germline lookup yields CDR1 LNHDA and CDR2 SQIVND (reference sequence). This chain's CDR3 is CASSTSIDQPQHF. The CDR3 nucleotides read TGTGCCAGTAGTACGTCAATAGATCAGCCCCAGCATTTT.

With respect to this clone: In this CDR3 the conserved last residue, phenylalanine or tryptophan, is missing, so a read error is likely. V gene TRBV11-2 combines with J gene TRBJ2-7; D is perhaps TRBD1 (6 bases). This CDR3 is built from 13 residues. Germline-derived CDR1 and CDR2 are SGHAT and FQNNGV. V was pared by 7 bases and J by 0 bases, with 10 bases between. CDR3 nucleotides: TGTGCCAGCAACCAGGGGTCCTCCTACGAGCAGTACTCC. Amino acids: CASNQGSSYEQYS.

V usage is TRBV7-6 and J usage is TRBJ2-5; D remains ambiguous. Germline V CDR1 and CDR2: SGHVS, FNYEAQ. The ends were cut back, 5 bases at V and 0 bases at J, with 13 bases in the middle. The CDR3 length is 15 residues. CDR3 region: CASSAPGWDQETQYF. Written as DNA, the CDR3 is TGTGCCAGCAGCGCCCCGGGTTGGGACCAAGAGACCCAGTACTTC.

The V call is TRBV19, the J call TRBJ2-3; TRBD2 matches 8 bases. V trimming: 2 bases; J trimming: 2 bases; junction bases outside the gene matches: 3. This CDR3 has 15 amino acids. CDR1 LNHDA and CDR2 SQIVND come from the germline V gene (reference sequence). CDR3 sequence reads: CASSIIAGPTDTQYF. DNA of the CDR3: TGTGCCAGTAGTATAATAGCGGGGCCCACAGATACGCAGTATTTT.

This chain uses TRBV28 with TRBJ2-4; D is ambiguous. Germline lookup yields CDR1 MDHEN and CDR2 SYDVKM. V lost 2 bases to trimming and J lost 2 bases, with 7 bases between them. The CDR3 extends over 14 amino acids. CDR3: CASSLVQSKNIQYF. CDR3 sequence (DNA): TGTGCCAGCAGTTTAGTACAGTCCAAAAACATTCAGTACTTC.

This chain uses TRBV4-3 with TRBJ2-1; 10 bases fit TRBD2. V dropped 0 bases and J dropped 10; count of bases not matched to a gene: 9. The V gene's germline CDR1 is LGHNA and CDR2 YSLEER. The length of the CDR3 is 16 residues. DNA for the CDR3: TGCGCCAGCAGCCAAGATGGAGCGGGAGGGCCGAGGGAGCAGTTCTTC. The encoded protein is CASSQDGAGGPREQFF.